The rows below give T cell receptor beta chains drawn from one sample of a study of cytomegalovirus exposure and HLA in healthy donors. Clones were read by immunoSEQ multiplex PCR, and TCRdb kept only the in-frame ones, dropping some. The sample consists of 180,000 or so clones, about three quarters of them appearing once. The material sequenced was PBMCs. Source of these receptors: a man aged 50-59 years in good health and CMV-seropositive. The CDR3 runs from the conserved cysteine through the conserved F or W. The D gene is left open where the match is weak. Some rows have no size entry. The others give once, few or many, or a class for an expanded clone.

TRBJ2-3	NA	TRBV2	NA	TGTGCCAGCTATGGACAGAGCACAGATACGCAGTATTTT	CASYGQSTDTQYF
TRBJ1-5	NA	TRBV2	NA	TGTGCCAGCAGTGAAGTCTTCCTGAGCCCCAATCAGCCCCAGCATTTT	CASSEVFLSPNQPQHF
TRBJ1-2	NA	TRBV20-1	NA	TGCAGTTCCTCCTATGGCTACACCTTC	CSSSYGYTF
TRBJ2-3	NA	TRBV5-1	NA	TGCGCCAGCAGCGCGGGACAGACCACAGATACGCAGTATTTT	CASSAGQTTDTQYF
TRBJ1-5	NA	TRBV19	NA	TGTGCCAGTAGGTCCCTCGGGACTTCGAGCAATCAGCCCCAGCATTTT	CASRSLGTSSNQPQHF
TRBJ1-5	once	TRBV4-1	TRBD1	TGCGCCAGCAGCCCACGGCCAACAGGGGCGGCGAATCAGCCCCAGCATTTT	CASSPRPTGAANQPQHF
TRBJ2-5	NA	TRBV5-6	NA	TGTGCCAGCAGCTTGGCGCGAGACTACCAAGAGACCCAGTACTTC	CASSLARDYQETQYF
TRBJ1-2	few	TRBV10-2	TRBD1	TGCGCCAGCAGTGAGGACAGGGGCCGGGGTAGGGGCTACACCTTC	CASSEDRGRGRGYTF
TRBJ2-2	NA	TRBV28	NA	TGTGCCAGCAGTTTTTCCGGGTTGGAGCTGTTTTTT	CASSFSGLELFF
TRBJ1-2	NA	TRBV18	NA	TGTGCCAGCTCACCCGGGGAGACGCGAGCGCGTAGCTTC	CASSPGETRARSF
TRBJ2-7	NA	TRBV30	NA	TGTGCCTGTCAGATTGGGGGCCCTACCTACGAGCAGTACTTC	CACQIGGPTYEQYF
TRBJ2-2	NA	TRBV7-2	NA	TGTGCCAGCAGCCCAGGGGTCCTCCGGGAGCTGTTTTTT	CASSPGVLRELFF
TRBJ2-7	NA	TRBV7-9	NA	TGTGCCAGCAGCGCTCTTGGCGGTTACGGCGCCCTCTCCTACGAGCAGTACTTC	CASSALGGYGALSYEQYF
TRBJ1-2	NA	TRBV19	TRBD1	TGTGCCAGTAGTCTAAGACCCCGGACAGGGGACGGCTACACCTTC	CASSLRPRTGDGYTF
TRBJ2-4	few	TRBV28	NA	TGTGCCAGCAGTTTCGGGGGAACGGCCAAAAACATTCAGTACTTC	CASSFGGTAKNIQYF
TRBJ1-5	NA	TRBV2	TRBD1	TGTGCCAGCAGTTCAACAGGGGTTTATAGCAATCAGCCCCAGCATTTT	CASSSTGVYSNQPQHF
TRBJ2-5	NA	TRBV4-1	TRBD2	TGCGCCAGCAGCCAAACTCTGGTAGCGGGGAGCCAAGAGACCCAGTACTTC	CASSQTLVAGSQETQYF
TRBJ2-1	NA	TRBV7-9	NA	TGTGCCAGCAGCTTAGGAGTCATCGGAGAATTGTCGGTGAAGAATGAGCAGTTCTTC	CASSLGVIGELSVKNEQFF
TRBJ2-3	NA	TRBV7-9	TRBD2	TGTGCCAGCAGCCATACTTTGCGGGGGGGCACAGATACGCAGTATTTT	CASSHTLRGGTDTQYF
TRBJ2-2	NA	TRBV2	TRBD2	TGTGCCAGCAGTCGCGAGCGGGGCGTCGGGGAGCTGTTTTTT	CASSRERGVGELFF
TRBJ2-5	NA	TRBV10-2	TRBD1	TGCGCCAGTCGGGACAGAAGGCTCCAAGAGACCCAGTACTTC	CASRDRRLQETQYF
TRBJ1-1	NA	TRBV30	TRBD1	TGTGCCTGGGTCGGGACAGGGGCTGAAGCTTTCTTT	CAWVGTGAEAFF
TRBJ2-4	NA	TRBV5-6	NA	TGTGCCAGCAGCTTGGGGGCGGCCAAAAACATTCAGTACTTC	CASSLGAAKNIQYF
TRBJ1-3	NA	TRBV4-3	TRBD1	TGCGCCAGCAGCCAAGATCCCGGGACAGATGGAAACACCATATATTTT	CASSQDPGTDGNTIYF
TRBJ2-7	NA	TRBV2	TRBD2	TGTGCCAGCAGTCGGGAGGGGGGAAGCTCCTACGAGCAGTACTTC	CASSREGGSSYEQYF
TRBJ1-3	NA	TRBV10-1	NA	TGCGCCAGGAACTCGGGAAACACCATATATTTT	CARNSGNTIYF
TRBJ1-4	few	TRBV4-2	NA	TGTGCCAGCAGCCACAGACAGGCGGATGAAAAACTGTTTTTT	CASSHRQADEKLFF
TRBJ1-2	NA	TRBV7-9	TRBD1	TGTGCCAGCAGCTTAGGGGGACAGGGTTCTTCCCTATATGGCTACACCTTC	CASSLGGQGSSLYGYTF
TRBJ2-1	NA	TRBV5-6	TRBD1	TGTGCCAGCAGCTTGGATAGACAGGGGGGATACAATGAGCAGTTCTTC	CASSLDRQGGYNEQFF
TRBJ1-2	NA	TRBV2	TRBD1	TGTGCCAGCAGGGGGGACAGGGCGGGCTACACCTTC	CASRGDRAGYTF
TRBJ2-7	NA	TRBV11-2	NA	TGTGCCAGCAGCTTAGCTCAGGGCCCCTACGAGCAGTACTTC	CASSLAQGPYEQYF
TRBJ1-4	NA	TRBV5-1	NA	TGCGCCAGCACCCTGACAGGAGGAAAAGAAAAACTGTTTTTT	CASTLTGGKEKLFF
TRBJ2-6	NA	TRBV13	NA	TGTGCCAGCAGCTTAGGCCCTGGCAGTACTTACTCTGGGGCCGACGTCCTGACTTTC	CASSLGPGSTYSGADVLTF
TRBJ2-3	NA	TRBV5-1	TRBD1	TGCGCCAGTAGTACAGGGGCTAGCACAGATACGCAGTATTTT	CASSTGASTDTQYF
TRBJ2-3	NA	TRBV4-2	NA	TGTGCCAGCAGCCGACGACCTCTGGCGGGGACTGGCACAGATACGCAGTATTTT	CASSRRPLAGTGTDTQYF
TRBJ1-1	once	TRBV5-4	NA	TGTGCCAGCAGCTTTCGGGGGAACACTGAAGCTTTCTTT	CASSFRGNTEAFF
TRBJ2-7	NA	TRBV7-9	TRBD1	TGTGCCAGCAGCTTAGGGGACAGAGGTCTGTACTTC	CASSLGDRGLYF
TRBJ2-5	NA	TRBV6-5	TRBD1	TGTGCCAGCAGATCCAGGGGGACGGAGACCCAGTACTTC	CASRSRGTETQYF
TRBJ1-2	NA	TRBV13	NA	TGTGCCAGCAGCCCTAGAGGGGCGGGGGTTGGCTACACCTTC	CASSPRGAGVGYTF
TRBJ1-2	NA	TRBV18	TRBD1	TGTGCCAGCTCACCTCAGGGACAGGGGGTAGATGGCTACACCTTC	CASSPQGQGVDGYTF
TRBJ1-2	NA	TRBV5-1	NA	TGCGCCAGCAGCTTGTTTGACTCTCGGAAGGCGGGCTACACCTTC	CASSLFDSRKAGYTF
TRBJ2-2	NA	TRBV4-2	NA	TGTGCCAGCAGCCAGGGGCACGGGGAGCTGTTTTTT	CASSQGHGELFF